This T cell receptor beta chain was documented in a study of blood T cell repertoires in COVID-19. Original processing notes: Nucleated cell number was recorded as an estimate derived from reference gene primer amplification. The table came from immunoSEQ multiplex PCR; TCRdb's copy has only in-frame clones and leaves some out. That table supplies the V and J calls and clone size; D and trimming were determined from the DNA. The table lists more than 80,000 clones, more than 65% of them singletons, with 16% in the top ten. CDR1 MNHNS and CDR2 SASEGT come from the germline V gene. The length of the CDR3 is 15 residues. Unmatched junction bases numbered 0, after V lost 2 bases and J lost 0 bases.

Sequencing was performed on peripheral blood. This TCR was recovered from a human donor in a cohort sampled during active COVID-19. The rearrangement links TRBV6-1 to TRBJ2-1; 8 nucleotides align to TRBD2. The CDR3 DNA reads TGTGCCAGCAGTGAACTAGCGGGCTCCTACAATGAGCAGTTCTTC. Translation: CASSELAGSYNEQFF.